This note documents a single T cell receptor (beta chain) sequence. Its cognate antigen is unknown. This entry comes from a study of cytomegalovirus exposure and HLA in healthy donors. Vbeta (60) and Jbeta (13) primers were used in the PCR. The method was immunoSEQ multiplex PCR; TCRdb's version includes in-frame clones alone and lacks a portion of them. The sample holds around 150,000 clones; 70% to 90% are singletons and the top ten take about 2%. Study results and caveats: For most TCR sequences rarity was the rule, although some public TCRs occurred in many donors. Another analysis was done later, and it associated roughly 15,000 TCR beta sequences with HLA alleles at 0.05 false discovery rate. Later analysis identified a missense DCLRE1C variant that was linked to TCR beta V- and J-gene trimming.

The germline V gene encodes CDR1 MNHEY and CDR2 SVGAGI. The CDR3 spans 14 residues. V lost 7 bases to trimming and J lost 0 bases, with 11 bases between them. The source of this sequence is a man aged 18 to 29 in good health and CMV-seropositive. The rearrangement links TRBV6-5 to TRBJ2-3; D is undetermined. The sequenced sample was PBMCs. The CDR3 protein is CASTPRGSTDTQYF. In DNA, the CDR3 is TGTGCCAGCACCCCAAGAGGTAGCACAGATACGCAGTATTTT.